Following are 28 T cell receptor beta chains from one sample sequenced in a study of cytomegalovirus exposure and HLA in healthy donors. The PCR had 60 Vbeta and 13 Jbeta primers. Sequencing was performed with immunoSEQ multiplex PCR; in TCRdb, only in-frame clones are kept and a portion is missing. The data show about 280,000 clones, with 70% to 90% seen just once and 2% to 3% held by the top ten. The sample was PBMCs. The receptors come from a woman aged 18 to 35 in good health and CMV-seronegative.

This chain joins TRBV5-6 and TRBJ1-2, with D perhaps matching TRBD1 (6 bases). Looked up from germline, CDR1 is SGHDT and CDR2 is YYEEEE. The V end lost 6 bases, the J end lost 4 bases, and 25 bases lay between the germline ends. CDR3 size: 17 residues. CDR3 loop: CASKYGTPKSNFYGYTF. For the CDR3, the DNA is TGTGCCAGCAAGTACGGGACACCAAAGTCTAACTTCTATGGCTACACCTTC.

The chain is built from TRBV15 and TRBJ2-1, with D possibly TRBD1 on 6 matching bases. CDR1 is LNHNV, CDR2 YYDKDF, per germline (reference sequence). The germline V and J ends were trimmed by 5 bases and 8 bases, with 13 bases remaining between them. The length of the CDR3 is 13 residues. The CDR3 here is CATSRLRGDEQFF. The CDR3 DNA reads TGTGCCACCAGCCGCCTCAGGGGTGATGAGCAGTTCTTC.

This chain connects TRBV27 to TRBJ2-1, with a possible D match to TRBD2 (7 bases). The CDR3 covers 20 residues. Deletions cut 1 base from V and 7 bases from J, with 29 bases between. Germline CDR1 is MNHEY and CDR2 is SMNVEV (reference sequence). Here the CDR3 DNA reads TGTGCCAGCAGTTTATTGGCCCCCTTGACAGGCTCTGGAGCGGGGAATGAGCAGTTCTTC. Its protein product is CASSLLAPLTGSGAGNEQFF.

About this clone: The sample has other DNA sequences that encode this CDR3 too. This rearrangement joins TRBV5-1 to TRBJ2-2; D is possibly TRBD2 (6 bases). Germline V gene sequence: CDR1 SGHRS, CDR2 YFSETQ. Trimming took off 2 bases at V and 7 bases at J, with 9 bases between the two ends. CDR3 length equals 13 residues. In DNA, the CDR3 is TGCGCCAGCAGCTTAGTAGCGGACGGGGAGCTGTTTTTT. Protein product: CASSLVADGELFF.

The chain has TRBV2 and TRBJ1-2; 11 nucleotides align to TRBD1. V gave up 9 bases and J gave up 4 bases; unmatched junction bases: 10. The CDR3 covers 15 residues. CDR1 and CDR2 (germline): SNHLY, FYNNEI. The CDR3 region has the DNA TGTGCCAGGACTATCGGGACAGGGGGACTCTATGGCTACACCTTC. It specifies CARTIGTGGLYGYTF. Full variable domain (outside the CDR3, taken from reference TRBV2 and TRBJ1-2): EPEVTQTPSHQVTQMGQEVILRCVPISNHLYFYWYRQILGQKVEFLVSFYNNEISEKSEIFDDQFSVERPDGSNFTLKIRSTKLEDSAMYFCARTIGTGGLYGYTFGSGTRLTVV.

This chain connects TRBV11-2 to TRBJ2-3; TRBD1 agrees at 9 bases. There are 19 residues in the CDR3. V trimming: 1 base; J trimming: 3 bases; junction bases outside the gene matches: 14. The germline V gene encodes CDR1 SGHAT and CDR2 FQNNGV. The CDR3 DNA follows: TGTGCCAGCAGCTTAGTTGGAAGGACAGGGGTCGTTATTACAGATACGCAGTATTTT. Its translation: CASSLVGRTGVVITDTQYF.

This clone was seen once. The CDR3 spells CSVDGGSLYEQYF. CDR3 bases: TGCAGCGTTGATGGCGGGTCTCTCTACGAGCAGTACTTC. This rearrangement joins TRBV29-1 to TRBJ2-7; D might be TRBD2 (5 bases). Trimming pared 3 bases from V and 3 bases from J, leaving 12 bases between. Germline CDR1 reads SQVTM; CDR2 reads ANQGSEA. The CDR3 length is 13 residues.

This CDR3 reads CASSVQGFGTEAFF. In DNA, the CDR3 is TGTGCCAGTAGCGTACAGGGATTTGGCACTGAAGCTTTCTTT. The V gene is TRBV19, the J gene TRBJ1-1, with a tentative D call TRBD1 (6 bases). The CDR3 covers 14 residues. CDR1 is LNHDA and CDR2 is SQIVND in the germline V gene (reference sequence). The ends were cut back, 6 bases at V and 4 bases at J, with 15 bases in the middle.

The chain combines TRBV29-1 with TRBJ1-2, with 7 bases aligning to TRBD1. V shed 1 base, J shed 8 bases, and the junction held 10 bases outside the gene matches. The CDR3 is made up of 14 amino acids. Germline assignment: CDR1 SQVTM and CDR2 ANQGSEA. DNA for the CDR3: TGCAGCGTTGAAGTCCCTTCGACAGGGTTCGGCTACACCTTC. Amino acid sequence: CSVEVPSTGFGYTF.

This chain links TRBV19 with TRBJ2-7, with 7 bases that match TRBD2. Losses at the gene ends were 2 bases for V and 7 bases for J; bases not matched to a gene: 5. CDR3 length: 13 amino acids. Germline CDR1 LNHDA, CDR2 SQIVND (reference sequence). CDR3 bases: TGTGCCAGTAGTATACTATCGGGAGGAGAGCAGTACTTC. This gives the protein CASSILSGGEQYF.

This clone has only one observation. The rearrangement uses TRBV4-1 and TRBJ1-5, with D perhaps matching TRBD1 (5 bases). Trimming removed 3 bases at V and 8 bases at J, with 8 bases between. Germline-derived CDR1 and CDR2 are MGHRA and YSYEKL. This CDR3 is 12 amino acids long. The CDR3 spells CASSQGGEPQHF. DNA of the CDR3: TGCGCCAGCAGCCAGGGGGGTGAGCCCCAGCATTTT.

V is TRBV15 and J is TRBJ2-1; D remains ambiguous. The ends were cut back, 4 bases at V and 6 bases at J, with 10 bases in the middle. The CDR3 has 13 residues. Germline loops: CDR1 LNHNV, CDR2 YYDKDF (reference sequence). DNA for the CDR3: TGTGCCACCAGCAAAGAGCTACTCAATGAGCAGTTCTTC. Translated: CATSKELLNEQFF.

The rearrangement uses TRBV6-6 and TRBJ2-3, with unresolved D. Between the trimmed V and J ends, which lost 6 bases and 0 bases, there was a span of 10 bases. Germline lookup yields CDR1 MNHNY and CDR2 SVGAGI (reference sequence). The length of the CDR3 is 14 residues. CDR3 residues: CASRAALSTDTQYF. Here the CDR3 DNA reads TGTGCCAGCAGGGCTGCCCTTAGCACAGATACGCAGTATTTT.

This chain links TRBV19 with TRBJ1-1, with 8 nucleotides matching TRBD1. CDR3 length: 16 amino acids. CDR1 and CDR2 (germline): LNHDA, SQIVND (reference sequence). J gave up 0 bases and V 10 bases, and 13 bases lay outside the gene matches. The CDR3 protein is CATRTGYRKMNTEAFF. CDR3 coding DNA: TGTGCCACACGGACAGGGTATCGTAAGATGAACACTGAAGCTTTCTTT.

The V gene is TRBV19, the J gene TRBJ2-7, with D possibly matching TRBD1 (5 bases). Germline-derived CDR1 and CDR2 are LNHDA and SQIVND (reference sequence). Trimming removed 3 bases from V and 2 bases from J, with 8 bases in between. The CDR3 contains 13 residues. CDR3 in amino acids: CASSIKGTYEQYF. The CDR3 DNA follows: TGTGCCAGTAGTATTAAGGGGACCTACGAGCAGTACTTC.

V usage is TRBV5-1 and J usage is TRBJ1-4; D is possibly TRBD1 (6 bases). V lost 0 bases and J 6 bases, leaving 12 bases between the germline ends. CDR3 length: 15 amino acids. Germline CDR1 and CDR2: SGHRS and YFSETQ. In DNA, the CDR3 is TGCGCCAGCAGCTTGGCGGGGGGCCCTGATGAAAAACTGTTTTTT. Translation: CASSLAGGPDEKLFF.

The CDR3 protein is CASSRDRDRREQYF. CDR3 bases: TGTGCCAGCAGCCGGGACAGGGACCGCCGCGAGCAGTACTTC. The V gene is TRBV6-5, the J gene TRBJ2-7; 9 bases are a match to TRBD1. V lost 6 bases to trimming and J lost 6 bases; unmatched junction nucleotides: 9. CDR3 length: 14 amino acids. Germline-derived CDR1 and CDR2 are MNHEY and SVGAGI.

The CDR3 region is CASSGRPYNSPLHF. As DNA, the CDR3 is TGTGCCAGCAGCGGGAGACCGTATAATTCACCCCTCCACTTT. The rearrangement links TRBV9 to TRBJ1-6; D is undetermined. The germline V gene encodes CDR1 SGDLS and CDR2 YYNGEE. This CDR3 has 14 residues. Trimming took off 3 bases at V and 4 bases at J, with 8 bases between the two ends.

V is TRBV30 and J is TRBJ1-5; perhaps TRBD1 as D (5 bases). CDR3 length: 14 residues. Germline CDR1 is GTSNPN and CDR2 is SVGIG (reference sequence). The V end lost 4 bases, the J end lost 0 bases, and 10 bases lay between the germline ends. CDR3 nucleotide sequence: TGTGCCTGGAATAAGGGGATTAGCAATCAGCCCCAGCATTTT. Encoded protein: CAWNKGISNQPQHF. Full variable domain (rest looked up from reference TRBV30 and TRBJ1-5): SQTIHQWPATLVQPVGSPLSLECTVEGTSNPNLYWYRQAAGRGLQLLFYSVGIGQISSEVPQNLSASRPQDRQFILSSKKLLLSDSGFYLCAWNKGISNQPQHFGDGTRLSIL.

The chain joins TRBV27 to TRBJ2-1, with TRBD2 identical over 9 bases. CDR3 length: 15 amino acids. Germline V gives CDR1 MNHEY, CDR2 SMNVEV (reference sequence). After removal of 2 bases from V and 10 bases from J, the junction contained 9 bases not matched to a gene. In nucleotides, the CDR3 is TGTGCCAGCAGTTTAGCGGGACTAGCAAGACAGGAGCAGTTCTTC. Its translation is CASSLAGLARQEQFF.

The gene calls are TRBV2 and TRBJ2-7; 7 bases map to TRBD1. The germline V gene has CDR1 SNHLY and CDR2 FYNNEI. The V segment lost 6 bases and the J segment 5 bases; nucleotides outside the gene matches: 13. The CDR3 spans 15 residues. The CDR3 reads CASRATGAGFDEQYF. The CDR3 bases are TGTGCCAGCAGAGCCACAGGGGCCGGATTTGACGAGCAGTACTTC.

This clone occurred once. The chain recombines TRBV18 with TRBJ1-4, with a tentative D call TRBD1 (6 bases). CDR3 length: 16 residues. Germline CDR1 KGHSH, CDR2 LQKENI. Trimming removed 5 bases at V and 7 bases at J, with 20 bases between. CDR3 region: CASSDPKTGLGEKLFF. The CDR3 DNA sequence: TGTGCCAGCTCAGACCCGAAAACAGGGTTGGGTGAAAAACTGTTTTTT.

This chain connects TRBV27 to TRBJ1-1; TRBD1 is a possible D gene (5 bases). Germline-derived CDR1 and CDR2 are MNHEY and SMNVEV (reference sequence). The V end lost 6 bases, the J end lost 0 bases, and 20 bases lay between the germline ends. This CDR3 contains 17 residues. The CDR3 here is CASSSSTGRTMNTEAFF. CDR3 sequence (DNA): TGTGCCAGCAGCTCATCGACGGGCCGGACAATGAACACTGAAGCTTTCTTT.

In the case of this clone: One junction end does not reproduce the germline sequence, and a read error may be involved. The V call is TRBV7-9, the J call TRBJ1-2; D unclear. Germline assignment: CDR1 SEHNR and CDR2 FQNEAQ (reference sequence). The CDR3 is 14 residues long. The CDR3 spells CSSSLSSEASGYTF. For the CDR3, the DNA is TGTTCCAGCAGCCTCTCCTCCGAGGCCTCCGGCTACACCTTC.

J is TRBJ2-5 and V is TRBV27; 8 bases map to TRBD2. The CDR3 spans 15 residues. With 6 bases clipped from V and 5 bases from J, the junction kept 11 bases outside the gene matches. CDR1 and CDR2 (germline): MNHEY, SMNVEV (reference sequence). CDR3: CASSPKRGLGETQYF. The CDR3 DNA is TGTGCCAGCAGCCCAAAGCGGGGGCTGGGGGAGACCCAGTACTTC.

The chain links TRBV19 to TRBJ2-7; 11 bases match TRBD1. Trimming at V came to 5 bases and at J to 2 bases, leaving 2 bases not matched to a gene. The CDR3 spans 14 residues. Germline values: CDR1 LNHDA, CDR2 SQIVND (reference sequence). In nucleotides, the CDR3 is TGTGCCAGTAGTGGGACAGGGGGAGCCTACGAGCAGTACTTC. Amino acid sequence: CASSGTGGAYEQYF.

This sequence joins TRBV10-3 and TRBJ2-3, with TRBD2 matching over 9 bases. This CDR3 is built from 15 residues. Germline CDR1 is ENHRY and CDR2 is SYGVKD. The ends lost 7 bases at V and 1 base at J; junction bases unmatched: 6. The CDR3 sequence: CAITHSGGGTDTQYF. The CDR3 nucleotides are TGTGCCATCACCCATAGCGGGGGAGGCACAGATACGCAGTATTTT.

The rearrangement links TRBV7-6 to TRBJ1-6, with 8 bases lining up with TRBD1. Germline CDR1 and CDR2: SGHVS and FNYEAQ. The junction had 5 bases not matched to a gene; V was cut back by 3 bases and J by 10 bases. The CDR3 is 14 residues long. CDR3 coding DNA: TGTGCCAGCAGCTTGGCAGGGGGCCGATCACCCCTCCACTTT. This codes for CASSLAGGRSPLHF. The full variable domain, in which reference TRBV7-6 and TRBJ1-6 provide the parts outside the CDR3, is GAGVSQSPRYKVTKRGQDVALRCDPISGHVSLYWYRQALGQGPEFLTYFNYEAQQDKSGLPNDRFSAERPEGSISTLTIQRTEQRDSAMYRCASSLAGGRSPLHFGNGTRLTVT.